This T cell receptor beta chain was obtained from a study of T cell repertoires in cytomegalovirus infection. At the level of the study: The study used recently identified HLA-C-restricted and well-studied HLA-B-restricted CMV epitopes.

In germline, CDR1 is LNHDA, CDR2 SQIVND (reference sequence). V was shortened by 6 bases and J by 7 bases, with 21 bases between the two germline ends. The CDR3 consists of 16 residues. Note on this clonotype: Antigen unknown.

TCRdb re-derived calls from the reads in MiXCR, one entry per CDR3 protein. The sample comprises about half a million distinct CDR3 sequences, 40% to 50% of which are singletons, and roughly two fifths rests with the top ten. The specimen comprised cultured PBMCs, sampled from culture after CMV antigen stimulation. The rearrangement joins TRBV19 to TRBJ2-2; no clear D gene. The origin of this receptor is a human donor in good health (CMV status not recorded). Some clones in this sample may be carry-over from other donors' samples. CDR3 bases: TGTGCCAGTAGCCGTACCACACCTGGAGTGAACGGGGAGCTGTTTTTT. It translates to CASSRTTPGVNGELFF.